The 11 T cell receptor beta chains in this list originate from one sample, sequenced in a study of T-cell memory formation after mild COVID-19. TCRdb itself ran the 5' RACE reads through MiXCR, one entry per CDR3 protein. The sample includes about 110,000 distinct CDR3 sequences, around 12% of them seen just once. The sequencing sample was made of PBMCs or a T cell subset sorted from them (not recorded which). These receptors came from an adult woman who had mild COVID-19 (a few samples of this study predate the infection). Cell type and time point are not known.

The rearrangement uses TRBV6-5 and TRBJ2-5; D gene uncertain. This CDR3 comprises 14 residues. V lost 6 bases, J lost 2 bases, and 13 bases lay in between. CDR1 is MNHEY, CDR2 SVGAGI, per germline. CDR3 in DNA: TGTGCCAGCAGCCAGCCCAGCGAGCAAGAGACCCAGTACTTC. Amino acid sequence: CASSQPSEQETQYF.

A few counts support this clonotype. The chain couples TRBV7-6 to TRBJ2-1, with a weak D call TRBD1 (6 bases). Trimming left V 3 bases short and J 8 bases short, with 14 bases between. The CDR3 is 14 residues long. Germline-derived CDR1 and CDR2 are SGHVS and FNYEAQ. CDR3 bases: TGTGCCAGCAGCTTTGCTACAGGGTACGATGAGCAGTTCTTC. Translating it yields CASSFATGYDEQFF.

This chain uses TRBV24-1 with TRBJ2-1; TRBD1 or TRBD2 may be the D gene (5 bases each). Trimming stripped 3 bases from V and 8 bases from J, with 16 bases between. Germline V gene lookup returns CDR1 KGHDR and CDR2 SFDVKD. This CDR3 has 15 amino acids. The CDR3 protein is CATSDRLGDRDEQFF. The DNA of the CDR3 is TGTGCCACCAGTGATCGGCTCGGGGACCGAGATGAGCAGTTCTTC.

This chain joins TRBV29-1 and TRBJ2-3; unclear D gene. The CDR3 extends over 13 amino acids. CDR1 and CDR2 (germline): SQVTM, ANQGSEA. V was trimmed by 3 bases and J by 0 bases, leaving 7 bases between them. The CDR3, as DNA: TGCAGCGTTGATCAACGGAGCACAGATACGCAGTATTTT. The encoded protein is CSVDQRSTDTQYF.

This rearrangement joins TRBV7-2 to TRBJ2-3; D may be TRBD1 (6 bases). This CDR3 spans 14 amino acids. Trimming cost V 1 base and J 6 bases, with 11 bases left between them. Germline lookup yields CDR1 SGHTA and CDR2 FQGNSA. CDR3 loop: CASSLGPGADTQYF. CDR3 in DNA: TGTGCCAGCAGCTTAGGGCCAGGGGCGGATACGCAGTATTTT.

The chain carries TRBV24-1 and TRBJ2-3; 9 nucleotides align to TRBD1. This CDR3 comprises 17 residues. Germline CDR1 KGHDR, CDR2 SFDVKD. V shed 2 bases, J shed 0 bases, and the junction held 5 bases outside the gene matches. The CDR3 loop is CATSDYRTGESTDTQYF. CDR3 bases: TGTGCCACCAGTGATTACCGGACAGGGGAGAGCACAGATACGCAGTATTTT.

V and J are TRBV5-8 and TRBJ2-7, with D unresolved. Germline CDR1 and CDR2: SGHTS and YDEGEE. This CDR3 is 14 amino acids long. With 0 bases removed from V and 3 bases from J, the gap between germline ends came to 10 bases. CDR3 region: CASSLAWDDYEQYF. CDR3 sequence (DNA): TGTGCCAGCAGCTTGGCCTGGGATGACTACGAGCAGTACTTC.

The chain has TRBV4-2 and TRBJ1-1; tentatively, D is TRBD1 (6 bases). V shed 0 bases and J shed 5 bases, with 7 bases lying between them. Germline CDR1 reads LGHNA; CDR2 reads YNFKEQ. This CDR3 has 13 residues. CDR3 amino acids: CASSQDQGTEAFF. The CDR3 DNA reads as TGTGCCAGCAGCCAAGATCAGGGGACTGAAGCTTTCTTT.

CDR3 in amino acids: CASSSASVHTDTQYF. The CDR3 DNA is TGTGCCAGCAGTTCAGCGTCCGTCCACACAGATACGCAGTATTTT. This chain links TRBV27 with TRBJ2-3; D gene ambiguous. This CDR3 contains 15 residues. V gave up 4 bases and J gave up 2 bases, with 13 bases separating them. Per germline, CDR1 MNHEY and CDR2 SMNVEV (reference sequence).

V and J are TRBV12-3 or TRBV12-4 and TRBJ2-5; D is perhaps TRBD1 (6 bases). This CDR3 is built from 11 residues. V dropped 5 bases and J dropped 8 bases, with 9 bases sitting between them. The CDR3 loop is CASSIQGTQYF. The DNA for the CDR3 is TGTGCCAGCAGTATACAGGGTACCCAGTACTTC.

This clonotype was observed a handful of times. The V and J genes are TRBV20-1 and TRBJ2-1, with D possibly being TRBD2 (5 bases). The CDR3 spans 16 residues. The V end lost 2 bases, the J end lost 0 bases, and 14 bases lay between the germline ends. CDR1 and CDR2 (germline): DFQATT, SNEGSKA (reference sequence). The CDR3 is CSARQFLGLSYNEQFF. The CDR3 nucleotides read TGCAGTGCTAGACAATTCCTCGGACTCTCCTACAATGAGCAGTTCTTC.